The 14 T cell receptor beta chains below all came from one sample that was sequenced in a study of Graves' ophthalmopathy and Graves' hyperthyroidism (dated by TCRdb to the late 2010s). The instrument was an Illumina HiSeq 2000. For repertoire sequencing, the TCR beta CDR3 regions were amplified from RNA transcripts. The first round was an RT-PCR using HTBI primers with the Qiagen OneStep RT-PCR kit, and this first round was followed by a second-round multiplex PCR, then size selection and purification. TCRdb reran the public reads through fastp at Q25 and MiXCR, keeping productive beta chains. A single entry per CDR3 protein holds the most common genes and DNA from its merged rows. The sample yields over a million distinct CDR3 sequences; about two fifths were counted once. The ten largest clones capture roughly 10% of the sample. The sequencing input was peripheral blood or thyroid tissue (not recorded which). The origin of the receptors is an adult man with Graves' hyperthyroidism.

On this clonotype itself: Sequence at one end of the junction differs from germline and may be a read error. The rearrangement links TRBV7-9 to TRBJ2-7, with TRBD2 matching 10 bases. This CDR3 region has 15 residues. The germline gives CDR1 SEHNR, CDR2 FQNEAQ (reference sequence). CDR3 loop: CASSLAASGSYERYF. The CDR3 region has the DNA TGTGCCAGCAGCTTAGCGGCTAGCGGGAGTTACGAGCGGTACTTC. The full variable domain, its missing parts supplied by reference TRBV7-9 and TRBJ2-7, is DTGVSQNPRHKITKRGQNVTFRCDPISEHNRLYWYRQTLGQGPEFLTYFQNEAQLEKSRLLSDRFSAERPKGSFSTLEIQRTEQGDSAMYLCASSLAASGSYERYFGPGTRLTVT.

V is TRBV30 and J is TRBJ1-2, with a weak D call TRBD1 (6 bases). Trimming left V 4 bases short and J 4 bases short, with 13 bases between. The CDR3 covers 13 residues. Germline-derived CDR1 and CDR2 are GTSNPN and SVGIG (reference sequence). The CDR3 here is CAWTTGFRYGYTF. Here the CDR3 DNA reads TGTGCCTGGACTACAGGGTTTCGCTATGGCTACACCTTC.

Concerning this clonotype itself: Given a much more abundant clone one base away, this may be a read error. Without the conserved terminal phenylalanine or tryptophan, this CDR3 likely stems from a read error. The CDR3 protein is CASSTWQVDGELFS. CDR3 DNA sequence: TGCGCCAGCAGCACTTGGCAGGTGGACGGGGAGCTGTTTTCT. The chain links TRBV5-1 to TRBJ2-2; D unresolved. V was pared by 4 bases and J by 7 bases, with 14 bases between. Germline values: CDR1 SGHRS, CDR2 YFSETQ. This CDR3 is 14 amino acids long.

This clonotype was found many times. The genes are TRBV7-9 and TRBJ2-5; 7 positions match TRBD1. The V gene end was trimmed by 1 base and the J gene end by 6 bases; junction bases not matched to a gene: 14. The CDR3 extends over 17 amino acids. Germline V gives CDR1 SEHNR, CDR2 FQNEAQ (reference sequence). This CDR3 reads CASSLGDRDIPGKTQYF. The CDR3 coding sequence is TGTGCCAGCAGCTTAGGAGACAGGGATATCCCCGGAAAGACCCAGTACTTC.

This clonotype was counted ten times or more. V and J are TRBV2 and TRBJ1-1; no clear D. Germline CDR1 reads SNHLY; CDR2 reads FYNNEI. Trimming removed 1 base from V and 8 bases from J, with 8 bases in between. CDR3 length: 12 amino acids. The CDR3 loop is CASSEEVLEAFF. CDR3 coding DNA: TGTGCCAGCAGTGAAGAGGTCCTCGAAGCTTTCTTT.

As DNA, the CDR3 is TGCAGTTTGCGGTGGGGGGACTATGGCTACACCTTC. This sequence encodes CSLRWGDYGYTF. The J gene is TRBJ1-2, the V gene TRBV29-1; a possible D gene is TRBD1 (5 bases). The germline gives CDR1 SQVTM, CDR2 ANQGSEA. This CDR3 region has 12 residues.

The sample holds many counts of this clonotype. V usage is TRBV29-1 and J usage is TRBJ2-7; 10 bases line up with TRBD1. The trim removed 4 bases at V and 4 bases at J, leaving 4 bases unmatched. This CDR3 contains 13 residues. Germline CDR1 SQVTM, CDR2 ANQGSEA. Written as DNA, the CDR3 is TGCAGCGTTGGACAGGGGGCTAGGTACGAGCAGTACTTC. Its translation: CSVGQGARYEQYF.

This clonotype came up a few times. This chain links TRBV10-3 with TRBJ1-5; the D gene is possibly TRBD1 (5 bases). Germline assignment: CDR1 ENHRY and CDR2 SYGVKD. The CDR3 totals 13 residues. Trimming removed 5 bases from V and 10 bases from J, with 15 bases in between. CDR3 sequence reads: CAISPTASEPQHF. The CDR3 nucleotides are TGTGCCATCAGTCCGACAGCCTCGGAACCCCAGCATTTT.

The CDR3 DNA reads TGTGCCAGCAGCAATAACCCACAGTACCAAGAGACCCAGTACTTC. Translating gives CASSNNPQYQETQYF. This chain joins TRBV5-5 and TRBJ2-5; D ambiguous. V lost 4 bases and J lost 0, with 13 bases in between. The germline CDR1 and CDR2 sequences are SGHKS and YYEKEE (reference sequence). The CDR3 is 15 amino acids.

Comment on this clonotype: It may be a read error: a sequence one base away is much more abundant. The chain carries TRBV9 and TRBJ1-4; D not resolved. This CDR3 has 13 residues. V was cut by 4 bases and J by 0 bases, with 4 bases left in between. Per germline, CDR1 SGDLS and CDR2 YYNGEE. The CDR3 region is CASSPPTNEKLFF. The CDR3 nucleotides are TGTGCCAGCAGCCCCCCAACTAATGAAAAACTGTTTTTT.

There are many counts of this clonotype. The V and J genes are TRBV12-3 or TRBV12-4 and TRBJ1-5; perhaps TRBD1 as D (6 bases). V was cut by 5 bases and J by 6 bases, with 14 bases left in between. This CDR3 spans 14 amino acids. CDR3: CASSLLQGTQPQHF. CDR3 sequence (DNA): TGTGCCAGCAGTCTGCTACAGGGAACTCAGCCCCAGCATTTT.

This clonotype came up many times. The V and J genes are TRBV11-2 and TRBJ2-7; D remains unclear. From germline, CDR1 is SGHAT and CDR2 FQNNGV. Trimming removed 1 base from V and 9 bases from J, with 10 bases in between. The CDR3 extends over 12 amino acids. This chain's CDR3 is CASSLGQKGQYF. As DNA, the CDR3 is TGTGCCAGCAGCTTAGGGCAGAAGGGGCAGTACTTC. Based on the CDR3 plus reference TRBV11-2 and TRBJ2-7, the full variable domain is EAGVAQSPRYKIIEKRQSVAFWCNPISGHATLYWYQQILGQGPKLLIQFQNNGVVDDSQLPKDRFSAERLKGVDSTLKIQPAKLEDSAVYLCASSLGQKGQYFGPGTRLTVT.

On this clonotype itself: This CDR3 fails to terminate in the conserved phenylalanine or tryptophan, so it likely reflects a read error. The limits of the CDR3 on the DNA are not certain, so only TCRdb's listed CDR3 is given. The chain couples TRBV2 to TRBJ1-1. The CDR3 has 9 residues if both end residues are counted. The V gene's germline CDR1 is SNHLY and CDR2 FYNNEI. The CDR3 reads CASSEGVRV.

On this clonotype itself: No conserved phenylalanine or tryptophan ends this CDR3, so it is likely a read error. The limits of the CDR3 on the DNA are not certain, so only TCRdb's listed CDR3 is given. The chain carries TRBV7-2 and TRBJ2-5. The CDR3 numbers 8 amino acids, ends counted. CDR1 SGHTA and CDR2 FQGNSA come from the germline V gene. The CDR3: CASSLIGL.